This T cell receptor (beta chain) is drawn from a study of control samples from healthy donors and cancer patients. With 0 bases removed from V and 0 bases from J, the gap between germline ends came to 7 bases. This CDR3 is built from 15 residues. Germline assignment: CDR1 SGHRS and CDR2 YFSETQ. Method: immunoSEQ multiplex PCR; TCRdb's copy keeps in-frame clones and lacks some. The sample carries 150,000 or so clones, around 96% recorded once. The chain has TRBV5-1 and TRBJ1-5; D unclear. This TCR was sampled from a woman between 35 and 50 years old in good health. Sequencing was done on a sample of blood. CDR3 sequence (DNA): TGCGCCAGCAGCTTGGGGCAGAATAGCAATCAGCCCCAGCATTTT. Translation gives CASSLGQNSNQPQHF.